Given below is one TCR beta chain in context. Its antigen is not known. Germline V gene sequence: CDR1 MNHNY, CDR2 SVGAGI (reference sequence). V was trimmed by 5 bases and J by 0 bases, leaving 7 bases between them. The CDR3 contains 13 residues. The study ran its PCR with 60 Vbeta and 13 Jbeta primers. Method: immunoSEQ multiplex PCR; TCRdb's copy keeps in-frame clones and lacks some. The table includes more than 20,000 clones, around 70% detected once. This sample is drawn from a study of cytomegalovirus exposure and HLA in healthy donors. Study-level findings and limits: CMV serostatus was the only recorded immune exposure for donors. Specific recognition of CMV antigens was confirmed in vitro for three chains (all CMV-associated). An analysis was carried out at a later point. It showed that HLA-associated TCR beta chains were more clonally expanded than equally common non-associated chains. A later analysis showed TCR association rates differing by HLA locus, peaking at DRB1 and lowest at HLA-C.

The receptor was isolated from a woman aged 45 to 65 in good health and CMV-seronegative. Sequenced input: PBMCs. The chain employs TRBV6-6 and TRBJ1-1; D may be TRBD1 (6 bases). In DNA form, the CDR3 reads TGTGCCAGCAGTCGGACAGTGAACACTGAAGCTTTCTTT. Protein: CASSRTVNTEAFF.